This entry describes one T cell receptor beta chain. The antigen remains unidentified. The data were taken from a study of PD-1 blockade in classical Hodgkin lymphoma. Overall study results and limits: Prior to therapy, complete responders displayed diversity much like that of newly diagnosed patients. Relapsed/refractory patients reportedly had the lowest baseline TCR diversity, below newly diagnosed patients, who were below healthy donors.

This CDR3 has 13 residues. The ends were cut back, 1 base at V and 16 bases at J, with 20 bases in the middle. Germline V gene lookup returns CDR1 GTSNPN and CDR2 SVGIG (reference sequence). Following autologous stem cell transplantation, relapse occurred in every patient, and exposure to brentuximab vedotin varied. Measured with immunoSEQ multiplex PCR; TCRdb has only the in-frame clones, and not every one. The sample shows more than 4,500 clones, around 68% of them seen only once. The chain has TRBV30 and TRBJ2-1, with D maybe TRBD1 (6 bases). Sample: peripheral blood mononuclear cells (PBMCs), taken at baseline. The receptor comes from a human donor with classical Hodgkin lymphoma. CDR3 DNA: TGTGCCTGGAGTGAAGGATGGGGGCGCGAGGATTTCTTC. Translated, it gives CAWSEGWGREDFF.